This is a list of T cell receptor beta chains from one sample in a study of shared clonotypes between healthy human individuals. Clones were sequenced by immunoSEQ multiplex PCR, and TCRdb holds only the in-frame ones, with some missing. The sample lists about 1.5 million clones, about 96% occurring once. The sample taken for sequencing was naive CD4+ T cells sorted from blood. The receptor source for this set is a man aged 30 to 39 in good health. CDR3s include the opening cysteine and the closing phenylalanine or tryptophan. The order of the fields is J gene, V gene, clone size, CDR3 length, D gene, CDR3 DNA, CDR3 protein. D genes are given only for firm matches. Size values are once, few and many counts, or a class for expanded clones, and some rows have none.

J: TRBJ1-2; V: TRBV5-6; size: -; length: 17; D: TRBD1; DNA: TGTGCCAGCAGCTTGGTGGGTACAGGGGGAACTAACTATGGCTACACCTTC; CDR3: CASSLVGTGGTNYGYTF
J: TRBJ2-5; V: TRBV10-2; size: -; length: 16; D: -; DNA: TGCGCCGCCCGTCTTAGCGGGACAGGGTCTTGGGAGACCCAGTACTTC; CDR3: CAARLSGTGSWETQYF
J: TRBJ2-2; V: TRBV11-3; size: -; length: 13; D: -; DNA: TGTGCCAGCAGCTTTACCCGTGCCGGGGAGCTGTTTTTT; CDR3: CASSFTRAGELFF
J: TRBJ2-7; V: TRBV28; size: -; length: 14; D: TRBD2; DNA: TGTGCCAGCAGTTTGGCTAGCGGGACCTACGAGCAGTACTTC; CDR3: CASSLASGTYEQYF
J: TRBJ2-7; V: TRBV6-5; size: -; length: 12; D: -; DNA: TGTGCCAGCAGCCACAGAAGCGGCGAGCAGTACTTC; CDR3: CASSHRSGEQYF
J: TRBJ1-2; V: TRBV5-4; size: -; length: 14; D: TRBD1; DNA: TGTGCCAGCAGCGCACGACAGGGGGGGTATGGCTACACCTTC; CDR3: CASSARQGGYGYTF
J: TRBJ2-1; V: TRBV20-1; size: -; length: 11; D: -; DNA: TGCAGCGGTAGCGGTTACAATGAGCAGTTCTTC; CDR3: CSGSGYNEQFF
J: TRBJ2-7; V: TRBV5-6; size: -; length: 17; D: TRBD2; DNA: TGTGCCAGCAGCCGGTGGACTAGCCTGATGGGGTCCTACGAGCAGTACTTC; CDR3: CASSRWTSLMGSYEQYF
J: TRBJ1-2; V: TRBV28; size: -; length: 17; D: TRBD1; DNA: TGTGCCAGCAGTGCTCATCGACAGGGTTCAGCAAACTATGGCTACACCTTC; CDR3: CASSAHRQGSANYGYTF
J: TRBJ1-2; V: TRBV7-6; size: -; length: 16; D: -; DNA: TGTGCCAGCCGGCTAATCAGGTTCGAAGCTAACTATGGCTACACCTTC; CDR3: CASRLIRFEANYGYTF
J: TRBJ2-7; V: TRBV5-4; size: -; length: 14; D: -; DNA: TGTGCCAGCAGCCCGTGGACAAATTCCTACGAGCAGTACTTC; CDR3: CASSPWTNSYEQYF
J: TRBJ1-1; V: TRBV28; size: -; length: 14; D: -; DNA: TGTGCCAGCAGTCTAATACTTACGAACACTGAAGCTTTCTTT; CDR3: CASSLILTNTEAFF
J: TRBJ2-2; V: TRBV9; size: -; length: 15; D: TRBD2; DNA: TGTGCCAGCAGCGTAGTAGCGGGAAACACCGGGGAGCTGTTTTTT; CDR3: CASSVVAGNTGELFF
J: TRBJ2-7; V: TRBV19; size: -; length: 15; D: -; DNA: TGTGCCAGTAGTATTGGCATCCTAATGGATTACGAGCAGTACTTC; CDR3: CASSIGILMDYEQYF
J: TRBJ2-1; V: TRBV28; size: -; length: 15; D: TRBD2; DNA: TGTGCCAGCAGTTTCGGCGGGAGGTCCTACAATGAGCAGTTCTTC; CDR3: CASSFGGRSYNEQFF
J: TRBJ2-1; V: TRBV11-2; size: -; length: 19; D: TRBD1; DNA: TGTGCCAGCAGCACACCGCAAAGCGCCCGGGACAGACCCCACAATGAGCAGTTCTTC; CDR3: CASSTPQSARDRPHNEQFF
J: TRBJ2-1; V: TRBV7-8; size: -; length: 13; D: -; DNA: TGTGCCAGCAGCACGGGGACTCACAATGAGCAGTTCTTC; CDR3: CASSTGTHNEQFF
J: TRBJ2-1; V: TRBV7-9; size: -; length: 14; D: -; DNA: TGTGCCAGCAGCGAAGACGTTGGGGGCAATGAGCAGTTCTTC; CDR3: CASSEDVGGNEQFF
J: TRBJ2-7; V: TRBV11-2; size: once; length: 14; D: -; DNA: TGTGCCAGCAGCTTAACCGTACCTACCTACGAGCAGTACTTC; CDR3: CASSLTVPTYEQYF
J: TRBJ2-7; V: TRBV11-2; size: once; length: 15; D: TRBD2; DNA: TGTGCCAGCAGCCTAGCGATAGCGGGAACCTACGAGCAGTACTTC; CDR3: CASSLAIAGTYEQYF
J: TRBJ2-2; V: TRBV29-1; size: -; length: 14; D: TRBD2; DNA: TGCAGCGCCCGGGGGGGGGTGAACACCGGGGAGCTGTTTTTT; CDR3: CSARGGVNTGELFF
J: TRBJ1-5; V: TRBV7-9; size: -; length: 14; D: -; DNA: TGTGCCAGCAGCTTAGGAGTCAGCAATCAGCCCCAGCATTTT; CDR3: CASSLGVSNQPQHF
J: TRBJ2-5; V: TRBV19; size: -; length: 13; D: -; DNA: TGTGCCAGTAGTATGGTAAGAGAAGGGACCCAGTACTTC; CDR3: CASSMVREGTQYF
J: TRBJ1-4; V: TRBV11-2; size: -; length: 18; D: TRBD1; DNA: TGTGCCAGCAGCTTTCGCCTCCCCCCGGGACAGGTTAATGAAAAACTGTTTTTT; CDR3: CASSFRLPPGQVNEKLFF
J: TRBJ2-2; V: TRBV5-4; size: -; length: 13; D: -; DNA: TGTGCCAGCAGCTACCGTGGGGGCCGGGAGCTGTTTTTT; CDR3: CASSYRGGRELFF
J: TRBJ2-7; V: TRBV5-6; size: -; length: 14; D: -; DNA: TGTGCCAGCAGCTTAGCCGGCCACAAGCAGGAGCAGTACTTC; CDR3: CASSLAGHKQEQYF
J: TRBJ1-4; V: TRBV5-1; size: -; length: 15; D: -; DNA: TGCGCCAGCAGCCGTAACAGTGCAACTAATGAAAAACTGTTTTTT; CDR3: CASSRNSATNEKLFF
J: TRBJ1-1; V: TRBV2; size: -; length: 15; D: TRBD1; DNA: TGTGCCAGCGGCCGGAGGACAGGACCGAACACTGAAGCTTTCTTT; CDR3: CASGRRTGPNTEAFF
J: TRBJ1-1; V: TRBV6-5; size: -; length: 14; D: -; DNA: TGTGCCAGCAGTTCCGCCGCGGGCTACACTGAAGCTTTCTTT; CDR3: CASSSAAGYTEAFF
J: TRBJ2-2; V: TRBV5-4; size: -; length: 17; D: TRBD2; DNA: TGTGCCAGCAGCGAAGGACTAGCGGGAGTCGTCACCGGGGAGCTGTTTTTT; CDR3: CASSEGLAGVVTGELFF
J: TRBJ2-1; V: TRBV2; size: -; length: 12; D: -; DNA: TGTGCCAGCAGGAAGATGGACAATGAGCAGTTCTTC; CDR3: CASRKMDNEQFF
J: TRBJ2-7; V: TRBV7-9; size: -; length: 13; D: -; DNA: TGTGCCAGCAGCTTAGCGGGAGCCTACGAGCAGTACTTC; CDR3: CASSLAGAYEQYF
J: TRBJ2-3; V: TRBV18; size: -; length: 16; D: TRBD1; DNA: TGTGCCAGCTCACCAACCGGGACAGGGGTGGGGGATACGCAGTATTTT; CDR3: CASSPTGTGVGDTQYF
J: TRBJ2-7; V: TRBV5-5; size: -; length: 16; D: TRBD2; DNA: TGTGCCAGCAGCTTGGCCCCGGGTAGCGGGCCCTACGAGCAGTACTTC; CDR3: CASSLAPGSGPYEQYF
J: TRBJ1-1; V: TRBV5-4; size: few; length: 11; D: -; DNA: TGTGCCAGCAGTTTATCAGATGAAGCTTTCTTT; CDR3: CASSLSDEAFF
J: TRBJ1-1; V: TRBV6-6; size: -; length: 13; D: -; DNA: TGTGCCAGCAGGCCCAGGGTGAACACTGAAGCTTTCTTT; CDR3: CASRPRVNTEAFF
J: TRBJ1-1; V: TRBV5-4; size: -; length: 13; D: TRBD1; DNA: TGTGCCAGCAGCGGGACAGTGAACACTGAAGCTTTCTTT; CDR3: CASSGTVNTEAFF
J: TRBJ2-1; V: TRBV7-7; size: once; length: 13; D: -; DNA: TGTGCCAGCAGCGAAGGGACCCCCGGTGAGCAGTTCTTC; CDR3: CASSEGTPGEQFF
J: TRBJ2-1; V: TRBV11-2; size: -; length: 19; D: TRBD2; DNA: TGTGCCAGCAGCTTAGAGAGCGGGAGGGCCGTGTGGGATGACAATGAGCAGTTCTTC; CDR3: CASSLESGRAVWDDNEQFF